One sample yielded the 24 T cell receptor beta chains listed below, sequenced in a study of blood T cell repertoires in COVID-19. Data came from immunoSEQ multiplex PCR; TCRdb stores just in-frame clones and leaves some out. Of some 140,000 clones detected, approximately 87% appear once; the ten largest clones hold 2% to 2.5%. Sequencing was performed on peripheral blood. The source of these receptors is a man aged 65-85 years with active COVID-19.

This sequence joins TRBV18 and TRBJ1-4; 9 bases are a match to TRBD1. The CDR3 runs 13 residues. Trimming removed 5 bases from V and 7 bases from J; junction bases left unmatched: 2. Germline V gene sequence: CDR1 KGHSH, CDR2 LQKENI. The CDR3 bases are TGTGCCAGCTCATCGGGACAGGGTGAAAAACTGTTTTTT. Protein sequence: CASSSGQGEKLFF.

The genes are TRBV27 and TRBJ2-3; no clear D. The CDR3 contains 14 residues. Germline loops: CDR1 MNHEY, CDR2 SMNVEV (reference sequence). The germline V and J ends were trimmed by 1 base and 2 bases, with 7 bases remaining between them. CDR3 in DNA: TGTGCCAGCAGTTTATGGCCGTTCACAGATACGCAGTATTTT. The encoded protein is CASSLWPFTDTQYF.

The chain links TRBV5-4 to TRBJ1-2; a weak D match, TRBD1 (6 bases). The CDR3 loop spans 13 amino acids. Trimming pared 5 bases from V and 2 bases from J, leaving 10 bases between. Germline loops: CDR1 SGHNT, CDR2 YYREEE (reference sequence). The CDR3: CASSPGENYGYTF. As DNA, the CDR3 is TGTGCCAGCAGTCCAGGGGAGAACTATGGCTACACCTTC.

The chain combines TRBV21-1 with TRBJ2-5; the D segment call TRBD2 is taken from the table without a DNA check. TRBV21-1 has pseudogene status. CDR3 size: 14 residues. The CDR3 bases are TGTGCCAGCAGCAAAGGGAAGGGGCGGGGGACCCAGTACTTC. Translated: CASSKGKGRGTQYF.

This sequence joins TRBV5-8 and TRBJ1-2, with D unresolved. V lost 1 base to trimming and J lost 8 bases, with 12 bases between them. The germline V gene has CDR1 SGHTS and CDR2 YDEGEE. CDR3 length: 13 amino acids. CDR3 sequence (DNA): TGTGCCAGCAGCTTGAGAGGGAAAGACGGCTACACCTTC. This codes for CASSLRGKDGYTF.

The rearrangement uses TRBV30 and TRBJ1-1; 8 bases line up with TRBD1. Germline trimming cut 3 bases from V and 3 bases from J; bases unmatched to any gene: 6. Germline V gives CDR1 GTSNPN, CDR2 SVGIG (reference sequence). This CDR3 region has 14 residues. The CDR3 DNA reads as TGTGCCTGGAGCACCGGACAGGGTGACACTGAAGCTTTCTTT. This gives the protein CAWSTGQGDTEAFF.

The V gene is TRBV27, the J gene TRBJ2-5; D is perhaps TRBD1 (7 bases). Germline values: CDR1 MNHEY, CDR2 SMNVEV (reference sequence). The germline V and J ends were trimmed by 6 bases and 3 bases, with 11 bases remaining between them. This CDR3 has 13 amino acids. The CDR3 DNA follows: TGTGCCAGCAGCCCCAGGGGGGAAGAGACCCAGTACTTC. This translates into CASSPRGEETQYF.

This chain joins TRBV4-1 and TRBJ2-7; 8 bases are a match to TRBD2. Germline loops: CDR1 MGHRA, CDR2 YSYEKL. The CDR3 consists of 16 residues. V shed 2 bases and J 1 base; nucleotides not matched to a gene: 7. In DNA, the CDR3 is TGCGCCAGCAGCCAACGGAGTACGGGAGGGTCCTACGAGCAGTACTTC. Translating it yields CASSQRSTGGSYEQYF.

The chain employs TRBV28 and TRBJ1-1, with 8 bases fitting TRBD1. Trimming at V came to 2 bases and at J to 12 bases, leaving 5 bases not matched to a gene. The CDR3 length is 12 residues. CDR1 is MDHEN, CDR2 SYDVKM, per germline. The CDR3 is CASSLGQGTSFF. CDR3 coding DNA: TGTGCCAGCAGTTTAGGACAGGGTACATCTTTCTTT.

This clone was counted a single time. The chain is built from TRBV3-1 (or the pseudogene TRBV3-2) and TRBJ2-1; TRBD2 aligns across 9 bases. Germline assignment: CDR1 LGHDT and CDR2 YNNKEL (reference sequence). This CDR3 spans 18 amino acids. J was trimmed by 1 base and V by 7 bases; bases with no gene match: 14. The CDR3 loop reads CASTSRGGGRESYNEQFF. Here the CDR3 DNA reads TGTGCCAGCACCTCGCGTGGCGGCGGGAGGGAATCCTACAATGAGCAGTTCTTC.

This sequence joins TRBV7-2 and TRBJ1-1; D remains unclear. V was cut by 7 bases and J by 6 bases, with 18 bases left in between. Germline-derived CDR1 and CDR2 are SGHTA and FQGNSA. The CDR3 extends over 14 amino acids. As DNA, the CDR3 is TGTGCCAGCACCCCCAACCATGCAGGCGCTGAAGCTTTCTTT. Translated: CASTPNHAGAEAFF. The full variable domain, completed using reference TRBV7-2 and TRBJ1-1, is GAGVSQSPSNKVTEKGKDVELRCDPISGHTALYWYRQSLGQGLEFLIYFQGNSAPDKSGLPSDRFSAERTGGSVSTLTIQRTQQEDSAVYLCASTPNHAGAEAFFGQGTRLTVV.

The chain employs TRBV20-1 and TRBJ2-7; D is possibly TRBD2 (5 bases). V lost 6 bases, J lost 6 bases, and 9 bases lay in between. Germline V CDR1 and CDR2: DFQATT, SNEGSKA (reference sequence). The CDR3 is 10 residues long. In DNA, the CDR3 is TGCAGTGCCAGCAGCGGCGAGCAGTACTTC. Amino acids: CSASSGEQYF.

The chain uses TRBV6-5 and TRBJ2-7; 7 positions agree with TRBD1. Germline V lookup: CDR1 MNHEY, CDR2 SVGAGI. The V segment lost 0 bases and the J segment 2 bases; nucleotides outside the gene matches: 4. This CDR3 has 15 residues. CDR3 amino acids: CASSYSKGQTYEQYF. DNA of the CDR3: TGTGCCAGCAGTTACTCGAAGGGACAGACCTACGAGCAGTACTTC.

The V call is TRBV10-2, the J call TRBJ2-2, with D maybe TRBD2 (6 bases). The CDR3 extends over 17 amino acids. CDR1 WSHSY and CDR2 SAAADI come from the germline V gene. The V end lost 2 bases, the J end lost 3 bases, and 16 bases lay between the germline ends. The CDR3 is CASSEGGRRADTGELFF. CDR3 DNA sequence: TGCGCCAGCAGTGAGGGAGGCCGGAGGGCGGACACCGGGGAGCTGTTTTTT.

This clone is categorized as medium-sized. The chain combines TRBV19 with TRBJ1-5; D is unclear. The CDR3 spans 13 residues. The germline CDR1 and CDR2 sequences are LNHDA and SQIVND (reference sequence). The V and J ends lost 7 bases and 4 bases respectively, with 11 bases between them. The CDR3 protein is CASKEGWNQPQHF. The CDR3 nucleotides are TGTGCCAGTAAGGAGGGTTGGAATCAGCCCCAGCATTTT.

The chain combines TRBV2 with TRBJ1-2; D possibly corresponds to TRBD1 (5 bases). Germline CDR1 SNHLY, CDR2 FYNNEI. The CDR3 extends over 14 amino acids. Trimming took 6 bases from V and 5 from J, leaving 16 bases between them. This CDR3 is CASRSQGVGYGYTF. DNA for the CDR3: TGTGCCAGCAGGTCCCAGGGTGTCGGGTATGGCTACACCTTC.

The chain couples TRBV4-2 to TRBJ2-7; D perhaps matches TRBD2 (5 bases). From germline, CDR1 is LGHNA and CDR2 YNFKEQ. The CDR3 is made up of 16 amino acids. V lost 5 bases and J lost 0, with 17 bases in between. This CDR3 reads CASSNTGGSISYEQYF. CDR3 nucleotide sequence: TGTGCCAGCAGCAACACTGGCGGGTCGATCTCCTACGAGCAGTACTTC.

The chain couples TRBV6-2 or TRBV6-3 to TRBJ2-1; no clear D gene. Trimming removed 4 bases from V and 3 bases from J, with 16 bases in between. Germline V lookup: CDR1 MNHEY, CDR2 SVGEGT. The CDR3 has 16 amino acids. CDR3 amino acids: CASSSLLAESYNEQFF. The CDR3 DNA reads as TGTGCCAGCAGTTCCTTATTGGCGGAGAGCTACAATGAGCAGTTCTTC.

V gene TRBV6-4 combines with J gene TRBJ2-1; 9 nucleotides agree with TRBD2. V was pared by 3 bases and J by 6 bases, with 12 bases of the junction left unmatched. Germline V gene lookup returns CDR1 MRHNA and CDR2 SNTAGT. The CDR3 has 17 amino acids. This chain's CDR3 is CASSERMSSGAGNEQFF. DNA for the CDR3: TGTGCCAGCAGTGAAAGAATGTCTAGCGGGGCCGGCAATGAGCAGTTCTTC.

The V and J genes are TRBV10-3 and TRBJ1-4; TRBD1 might be the D (6 bases). There are 15 residues in the CDR3. Germline loops: CDR1 ENHRY, CDR2 SYGVKD. Trimming took 0 bases from V and 5 from J, leaving 10 bases between them. The CDR3 DNA sequence: TGTGCCATCAGTGAGTCTGGGGGCAACAATGAAAAACTGTTTTTT. It specifies CAISESGGNNEKLFF.

The chain links TRBV28 to TRBJ2-7; 8 bases agree with TRBD1. Germline V gene sequence: CDR1 MDHEN, CDR2 SYDVKM. The CDR3 runs to 16 residues. V dropped 5 bases and J dropped 2; count of bases not matched to a gene: 11. The CDR3 region has the DNA TGTGCCAGCAGTGCCTCAAGACGGACAGGGACCTACGAGCAGTACTTC. Amino acids: CASSASRRTGTYEQYF.

The chain employs TRBV6-2 or TRBV6-3 and TRBJ2-1; no clear D gene. The CDR3 is 12 amino acids. V shed 2 bases and J shed 7 bases, with 6 bases lying between them. Germline V CDR1 and CDR2: MNHEY, SVGEGT. CDR3 bases: TGTGCCAGCAGTTACCCCAATAATGAGCAGTTCTTC. This translates into CASSYPNNEQFF.

The CDR3 nucleotides read TGTGCCAGCAGAACCGGGACAGGGATCGACGAGCAGTACTTC. Its protein is CASRTGTGIDEQYF. The rearrangement joins TRBV28 to TRBJ2-7; TRBD1 agrees at 9 bases. This CDR3 is built from 14 residues. The germline V gene has CDR1 MDHEN and CDR2 SYDVKM. The junction had 8 bases not matched to a gene; V was cut back by 6 bases and J by 5 bases.

This clone came up once. The chain carries TRBV2 and TRBJ1-2; 9 nucleotides match TRBD1. This CDR3 is 14 amino acids long. V shed 5 bases and J 2 bases; nucleotides not matched to a gene: 3. Germline V gives CDR1 SNHLY, CDR2 FYNNEI. DNA of the CDR3: TGTGCCAGCAGTCAGACAGGGGGAAACTATGGCTACACCTTC. Encoded protein: CASSQTGGNYGYTF.